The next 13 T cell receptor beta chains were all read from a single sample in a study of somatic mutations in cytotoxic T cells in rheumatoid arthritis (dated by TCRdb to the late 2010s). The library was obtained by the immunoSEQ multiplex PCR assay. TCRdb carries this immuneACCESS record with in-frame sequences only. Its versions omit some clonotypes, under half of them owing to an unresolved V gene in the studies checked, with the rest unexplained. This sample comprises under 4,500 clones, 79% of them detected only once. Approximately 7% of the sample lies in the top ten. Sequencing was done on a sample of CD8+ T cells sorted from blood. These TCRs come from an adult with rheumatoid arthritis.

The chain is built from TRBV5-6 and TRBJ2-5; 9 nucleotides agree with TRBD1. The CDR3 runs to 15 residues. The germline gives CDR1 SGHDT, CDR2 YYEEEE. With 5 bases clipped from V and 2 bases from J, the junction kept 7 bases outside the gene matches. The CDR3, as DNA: TGTGCCAGCAGACTGGACAGGGGAGAGCAAGAGACCCAGTACTTC. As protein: CASRLDRGEQETQYF. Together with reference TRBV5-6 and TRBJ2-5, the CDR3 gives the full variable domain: DAGVTQSPTHLIKTRGQQVTLRCSPKSGHDTVSWYQQALGQGPQFIFQYYEEEERQRGNFPDRFSGHQFPNYSSELNVNALLLGDSALYLCASRLDRGEQETQYFGPGTRLLVL.

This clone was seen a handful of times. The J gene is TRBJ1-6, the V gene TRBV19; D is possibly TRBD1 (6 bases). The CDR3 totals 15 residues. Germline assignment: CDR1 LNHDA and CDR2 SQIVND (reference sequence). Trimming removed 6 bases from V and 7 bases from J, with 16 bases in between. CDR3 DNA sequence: TGTGCCAGTAGCGTACTGACAGGAACCAATTCACCCCTCCACTTT. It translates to CASSVLTGTNSPLHF.

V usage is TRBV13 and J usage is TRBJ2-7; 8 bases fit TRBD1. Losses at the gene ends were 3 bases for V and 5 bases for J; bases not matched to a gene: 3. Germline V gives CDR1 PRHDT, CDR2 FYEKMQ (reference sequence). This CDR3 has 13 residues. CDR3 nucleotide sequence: TGTGCCAGCAGCTTCCAGGGGGCCAACGAGCAGTACTTC. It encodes CASSFQGANEQYF.

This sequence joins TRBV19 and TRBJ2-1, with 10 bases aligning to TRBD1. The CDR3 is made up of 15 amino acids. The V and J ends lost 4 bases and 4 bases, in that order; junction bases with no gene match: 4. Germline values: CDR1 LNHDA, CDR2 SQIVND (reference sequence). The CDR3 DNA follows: TGTGCCAGTAGTAGGGGGGGACAGGGGTACAATGAGCAGTTCTTC. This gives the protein CASSRGGQGYNEQFF. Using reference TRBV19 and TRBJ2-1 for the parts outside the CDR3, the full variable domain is DGGITQSPKYLFRKEGQNVTLSCEQNLNHDAMYWYRQDPGQGLRLIYYSQIVNDFQKGDIAEGYSVSREKKESFPLTVTSAQKNPTAFYLCASSRGGQGYNEQFFGPGTRLTVL.

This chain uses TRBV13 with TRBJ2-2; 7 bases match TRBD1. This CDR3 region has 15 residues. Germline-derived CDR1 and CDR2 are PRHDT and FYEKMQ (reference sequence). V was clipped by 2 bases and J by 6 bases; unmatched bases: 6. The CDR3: CASSLRGGVAGELFF. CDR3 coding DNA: TGTGCCAGCAGCTTAAGAGGGGGCGTAGCCGGGGAGCTGTTTTTT.

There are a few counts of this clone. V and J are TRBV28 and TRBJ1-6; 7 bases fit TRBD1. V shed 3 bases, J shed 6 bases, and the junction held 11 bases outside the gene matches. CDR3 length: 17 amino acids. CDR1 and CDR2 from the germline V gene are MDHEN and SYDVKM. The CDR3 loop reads CASSFKGATLGNSPLHF. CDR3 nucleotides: TGTGCCAGCAGTTTTAAGGGGGCCACCTTAGGTAATTCACCCCTCCACTTT.

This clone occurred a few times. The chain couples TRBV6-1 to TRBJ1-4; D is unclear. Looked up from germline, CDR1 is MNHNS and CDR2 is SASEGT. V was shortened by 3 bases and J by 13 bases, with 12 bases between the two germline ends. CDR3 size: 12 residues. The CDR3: CASSEAAVLLFF. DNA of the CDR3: TGTGCCAGCAGTGAGGCTGCCGTCCTACTGTTTTTT.

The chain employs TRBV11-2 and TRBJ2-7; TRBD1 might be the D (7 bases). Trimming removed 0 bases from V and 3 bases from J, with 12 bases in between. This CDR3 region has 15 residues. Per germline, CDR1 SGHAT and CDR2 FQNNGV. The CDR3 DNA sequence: TGTGCCAGCAGCTTAGACACAGGGGACTTCTACGAGCAGTACTTC. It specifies CASSLDTGDFYEQYF.

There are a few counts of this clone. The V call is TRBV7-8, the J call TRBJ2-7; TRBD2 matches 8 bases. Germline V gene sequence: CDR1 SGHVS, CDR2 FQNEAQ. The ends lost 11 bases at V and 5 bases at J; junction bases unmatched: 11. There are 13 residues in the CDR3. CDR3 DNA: TGTGCCGGTATGGGTGCTAGCGGGCACGAGCAGTACTTC. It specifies CAGMGASGHEQYF.

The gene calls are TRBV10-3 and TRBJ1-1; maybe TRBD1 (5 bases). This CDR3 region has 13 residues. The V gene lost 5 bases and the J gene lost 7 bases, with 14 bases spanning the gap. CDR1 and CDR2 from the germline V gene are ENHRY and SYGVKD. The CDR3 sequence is CAISTGTAGEAFF. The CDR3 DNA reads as TGTGCCATCAGTACCGGGACTGCAGGTGAAGCTTTCTTT.

CDR3 nucleotides: TGTGCCAGCAGCGTAACAGGGGGAATCGATGAGCAGTTCTTC. Its translation: CASSVTGGIDEQFF. V is TRBV9 and J is TRBJ2-1; 8 nucleotides align to TRBD1. Germline values: CDR1 SGDLS, CDR2 YYNGEE. J was trimmed by 8 bases and V by 1 base; bases with no gene match: 5. The CDR3 is 14 residues long.

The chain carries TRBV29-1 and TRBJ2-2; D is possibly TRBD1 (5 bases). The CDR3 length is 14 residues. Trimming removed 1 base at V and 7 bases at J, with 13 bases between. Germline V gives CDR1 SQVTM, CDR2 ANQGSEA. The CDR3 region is CSVEGQGGSGELFF. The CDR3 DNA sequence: TGCAGCGTTGAAGGGCAGGGCGGTAGCGGGGAGCTGTTTTTT.

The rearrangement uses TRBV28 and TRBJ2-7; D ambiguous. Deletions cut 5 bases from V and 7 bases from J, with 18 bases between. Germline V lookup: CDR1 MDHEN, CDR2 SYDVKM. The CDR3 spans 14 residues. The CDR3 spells CASSLTDRPLEQYF. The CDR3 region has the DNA TGTGCCAGCAGTCTCACGGACCGCCCGCTGGAGCAGTACTTC.